This T cell receptor beta chain derives from a study of blood T cell repertoires in COVID-19. Overall study context: Both acute and convalescent COVID-19 samples were obtained from the United States, Italy and Spain. PBMCs, B-cell-depleted T cells, or T cells provided the cDNA or gDNA that made up the material.

Per the authors' pipeline: Estimated nucleated cell counts came from reference gene primer amplification. The data were produced by immunoSEQ multiplex PCR, yet TCRdb's version contains in-frame clones alone and is incomplete. D and trimming were read from the DNA, whereas the V and J calls and clone size are those reported in that table. The sample has 150,000 to 170,000 clones, roughly 89% seen once; the top ten hold 0.55%. V shed 1 base, J shed 5 bases, and the junction held 8 bases outside the gene matches. Germline V gene sequence: CDR1 MNHNS, CDR2 SASEGT. The CDR3 spans 16 residues. The genes are TRBV6-1 and TRBJ2-1; TRBD2 agrees at 7 bases. The sample was peripheral blood. The TCR sequence derives from a man in his fifties with acute or convalescent COVID-19. The CDR3 DNA reads TGTGCCAGCAGTGAAGTGGGGGGGAAGGGAGACAATGAGCAGTTCTTC. Translating gives CASSEVGGKGDNEQFF.